The next 23 T cell receptor beta chains were all read from a single sample in a study of OX40 agonist ivuxolimab in advanced cancers. Only in-frame clones appear in the TCRdb table, and some are missing; sequencing was by immunoSEQ multiplex PCR. The data show tens of thousands of clones, 80% to 90% seen once. The sequenced sample was CD4+ or CD8+ T cells sorted from blood, obtained in a trial of the OX40 agonist ivuxolimab. These TCRs come from an adult with an advanced solid tumor such as melanoma, head and neck, liver or kidney cancer.

This clone is a singleton in its sample. The chain links TRBV25-1 to TRBJ2-3; 9 bases map to TRBD2. The J segment lost 0 bases and the V segment lost 7 bases, leaving 14 bases of the junction unmatched. Germline V CDR1 and CDR2: MGHDK, SYGVNS. This CDR3 has 18 amino acids. The DNA of the CDR3 is TGTGCCAGCATCCCCTCGTGGGGAGCGGGAGGAAGCACAGATACGCAGTATTTT. This gives the protein CASIPSWGAGGSTDTQYF.

The chain is built from TRBV19 and TRBJ2-3; D might be TRBD2 (5 bases). V lost 8 bases, J lost 4 bases, and 16 bases lay in between. Germline CDR1 reads LNHDA; CDR2 reads SQIVND (reference sequence). The CDR3 has 14 residues. This CDR3 is CASHTGRSADTQYF. In nucleotides, the CDR3 is TGTGCCAGTCACACGGGGAGATCGGCAGATACGCAGTATTTT.

This clone was observed a few times. CDR3 DNA sequence: TGTGCCAGTAGTGCCCGGGACAGGGCTTATCAGCCCCAGCATTTT. Its translation is CASSARDRAYQPQHF. The genes are TRBV19 and TRBJ1-5; 9 bases line up with TRBD1. The V gene end was trimmed by 5 bases and the J gene end by 5 bases; junction bases not matched to a gene: 7. There are 15 residues in the CDR3. Germline values: CDR1 LNHDA, CDR2 SQIVND (reference sequence). Together with reference TRBV19 and TRBJ1-5, the CDR3 gives the full variable domain: DGGITQSPKYLFRKEGQNVTLSCEQNLNHDAMYWYRQDPGQGLRLIYYSQIVNDFQKGDIAEGYSVSREKKESFPLTVTSAQKNPTAFYLCASSARDRAYQPQHFGDGTRLSIL.

Details on this clone: Relative to the germline gene, one junction end is altered; a read error may explain this. V is TRBV7-7 and J is TRBJ2-5, with D unresolved. The germline CDR1 and CDR2 sequences are SSHAT and FNYEAQ (reference sequence). The CDR3 covers 15 residues. The CDR3 loop reads CASSLGPVSAGTQYF. The CDR3 nucleotides are TGTGCTAGCAGCTTAGGTCCCGTTAGTGCAGGGACCCAGTACTTC.

The chain is built from TRBV10-3 and TRBJ1-2; D is possibly TRBD1 (6 bases). Trimming took 2 bases from V and 4 from J, leaving 11 bases between them. The CDR3 runs to 14 residues. Germline V CDR1 and CDR2: ENHRY, SYGVKD. The CDR3 spells CAISEAGVVYGYTF. For the CDR3, the DNA is TGTGCCATCAGTGAGGCAGGGGTCGTCTATGGCTACACCTTC.

This clone has just one count. V usage is TRBV7-9 and J usage is TRBJ2-7, with unresolved D. Germline lookup yields CDR1 SEHNR and CDR2 FQNEAQ (reference sequence). This CDR3 is built from 13 residues. V lost 5 bases and J lost 0, with 8 bases in between. The CDR3 sequence: CASSPRSSYEQYF. The CDR3 DNA reads as TGTGCCAGCAGCCCTCGGAGCTCCTACGAGCAGTACTTC.

The J gene is TRBJ2-2, the V gene TRBV15; TRBD2 aligns across 7 bases. The germline V gene encodes CDR1 LNHNV and CDR2 YYDKDF (reference sequence). This CDR3 region has 16 residues. V dropped 1 base and J dropped 7; count of bases not matched to a gene: 9. The CDR3 coding sequence is TGTGCCACCAGCAGAGTCTGGGCAGGGACTAACGGGGAGCTGTTTTTT. This encodes CATSRVWAGTNGELFF.

The chain couples TRBV6-6 to TRBJ1-1; no firm D call. Between the trimmed V and J ends, which lost 7 bases and 0 bases, there was a span of 9 bases. Germline loops: CDR1 MNHNY, CDR2 SVGAGI (reference sequence). The CDR3 consists of 13 residues. This CDR3 reads CASTGGVNTEAFF. Written as DNA, the CDR3 is TGTGCCAGCACCGGAGGAGTGAACACTGAAGCTTTCTTT.

V and J are TRBV7-3 and TRBJ2-1; 10 positions match TRBD2. V shed 0 bases and J 5 bases; nucleotides not matched to a gene: 13. Germline CDR1 SGHTA, CDR2 FQGTGA. The CDR3 is 19 amino acids. Here the CDR3 reads CASSLTSWAAGGPDNEQFF. The DNA of the CDR3 is TGTGCCAGCAGCTTAACCTCTTGGGCAGCGGGAGGGCCTGACAATGAGCAGTTCTTC.

This clone was counted between two and nine times. The chain is built from TRBV5-4 and TRBJ2-1; 7 nucleotides align to TRBD2. V shed 3 bases and J 0 bases; nucleotides not matched to a gene: 6. The CDR3 loop spans 16 amino acids. The germline V gene has CDR1 SGHNT and CDR2 YYREEE (reference sequence). For the CDR3, the DNA is TGTGCCAGCAGCTGGGGGGGGGACTCCTCCTACAATGAGCAGTTCTTC. It encodes CASSWGGDSSYNEQFF.

The chain employs TRBV5-1 and TRBJ2-3; 9 nucleotides agree with TRBD2. The trim removed 1 base at V and 4 bases at J, leaving 4 bases unmatched. There are 15 residues in the CDR3. CDR1 and CDR2 (germline): SGHRS, YFSETQ. The CDR3 DNA reads as TGCGCCAGCAGCTTGAGAGTAGCGGGAGCAGATACGCAGTATTTT. As protein: CASSLRVAGADTQYF.

The chain joins TRBV5-1 to TRBJ2-7, with D possibly matching TRBD1 (7 bases). Trimming removed 4 bases from V and 7 bases from J, with 15 bases in between. The CDR3 runs 13 residues. Per the germline V gene, CDR1 is SGHRS and CDR2 is YFSETQ. The CDR3 spells CASSGGTAREQYF. CDR3 nucleotides: TGCGCCAGCAGCGGCGGGACAGCTCGGGAGCAGTACTTC.

The rearrangement uses TRBV5-1 and TRBJ2-3; no definite D call. Germline assignment: CDR1 SGHRS and CDR2 YFSETQ. V was clipped by 0 bases and J by 2 bases, with 13 bases between them. This CDR3 region has 16 residues. The CDR3 spells CASSLAVAANTDTQYF. CDR3 nucleotide sequence: TGCGCCAGCAGCTTGGCCGTGGCAGCTAACACAGATACGCAGTATTTT.

The chain recombines TRBV9 with TRBJ2-5; D perhaps matches TRBD2 (6 bases). The germline V and J ends were trimmed by 6 bases and 2 bases, with 11 bases remaining between them. The CDR3 is 13 residues long. Per germline, CDR1 SGDLS and CDR2 YYNGEE. The CDR3 coding sequence is TGTGCCAGCACCCCGGGGGTGCAAGAGACCCAGTACTTC. It yields the protein CASTPGVQETQYF.

This chain connects TRBV5-8 to TRBJ1-1, with D tentatively TRBD1 (6 bases). Germline V lookup: CDR1 SGHTS, CDR2 YDEGEE. The V end was cut by 5 bases, the J end by 11 bases, with 19 bases between. The CDR3 has 13 amino acids. CDR3 DNA sequence: TGTGCCAGCAGGCCTAGAGGGGGGCGGGAGGCTTTCTTT. Amino acids: CASRPRGGREAFF.

This rearrangement joins TRBV6-4 to TRBJ1-5; D uncertain. V lost 6 bases to trimming and J lost 5 bases, with 5 bases between them. Germline V gene sequence: CDR1 MRHNA, CDR2 SNTAGT. This CDR3 is built from 11 residues. CDR3 protein: CASSCHQPQHF. Written as DNA, the CDR3 is TGTGCCAGCAGCTGCCATCAGCCCCAGCATTTT.

The chain joins TRBV7-9 to TRBJ2-1; 13 bases match TRBD2. The CDR3 consists of 14 residues. Trimming removed 5 bases from V and 8 bases from J; junction bases left unmatched: 3. Germline CDR1 and CDR2: SEHNR and FQNEAQ (reference sequence). The CDR3 sequence is CASSRTSGSHEQFF. The CDR3 region has the DNA TGTGCCAGCAGCCGGACTAGCGGGAGCCATGAGCAGTTCTTC.

The chain combines TRBV2 with TRBJ2-5, with D perhaps matching TRBD1 (6 bases). The CDR3 runs to 13 residues. Trimming removed 4 bases at V and 3 bases at J, with 9 bases between. From germline, CDR1 is SNHLY and CDR2 FYNNEI. The CDR3 DNA sequence: TGTGCCAGCAGTGGTACAGGGAAAGAGACCCAGTACTTC. Encoded protein: CASSGTGKETQYF.

The genes are TRBV15 and TRBJ1-5; tentative D call: TRBD1 (5 bases). V dropped 5 bases and J dropped 1 base, with 12 bases sitting between them. Germline V lookup: CDR1 LNHNV, CDR2 YYDKDF (reference sequence). This CDR3 is built from 15 residues. CDR3: CATSSRGLSNQPQHF. The CDR3 DNA reads as TGTGCCACCAGCTCCCGGGGCCTAAGCAATCAGCCCCAGCATTTT.

The chain is built from TRBV7-6 and TRBJ2-5; 8 bases line up with TRBD1. CDR1 and CDR2 (germline): SGHVS, FNYEAQ. This CDR3 comprises 15 residues. V trimming: 5 bases; J trimming: 4 bases; junction bases outside the gene matches: 9. CDR3 amino acids: CASSLMTGDIETQYF. Written as DNA, the CDR3 is TGTGCCAGCAGCCTAATGACAGGGGATATAGAGACCCAGTACTTC.

The J gene is TRBJ2-3, the V gene TRBV18, with 7 bases that match TRBD2. Germline loops: CDR1 KGHSH, CDR2 LQKENI. After removal of 3 bases from V and 3 bases from J, the junction contained 3 bases not matched to a gene. The CDR3 extends over 14 amino acids. For the CDR3, the DNA is TGTGCCAGCTCACCGCGGACTAGAACAGATACGCAGTATTTT. Its protein is CASSPRTRTDTQYF.

The gene calls are TRBV7-9 and TRBJ1-6; D uncertain. The V gene lost 1 base and the J gene lost 5 bases, with 9 bases spanning the gap. CDR1 SEHNR and CDR2 FQNEAQ come from the germline V gene (reference sequence). The CDR3 has 15 residues. CDR3 DNA: TGTGCCAGCAGCTTAGGGGAGGTGCATAATTCACCCCTCCACTTT. This encodes CASSLGEVHNSPLHF.

This clone has a handful of counts. The J gene is TRBJ1-2, the V gene TRBV27; a possible D gene is TRBD1 (5 bases). CDR3 size: 14 residues. Trimming left V 5 bases short and J 8 bases short, with 18 bases between. From germline, CDR1 is MNHEY and CDR2 SMNVEV (reference sequence). The CDR3 loop reads CASSNRLRGGGYTF. In DNA form, the CDR3 reads TGTGCCAGCAGTAACAGGTTGAGAGGAGGGGGCTACACCTTC.